The entry below gives a single T cell receptor (beta chain) sequence along with its context. Its target is unknown. Per the original data handling: From ImmunoSEQ came sequences covering only the junction and carrying no quality scores, so filtering differed. Libraries were prepared by immunoSEQ multiplex PCR; TCRdb keeps only in-frame clonotypes and omits some of them. The V and J calls and clone size are taken from that table; D and trimming were inferred from the DNA. The sample lists roughly 1,600,000 clones; approximately 98.5% were seen once. The entry originates in a study of shared clonotypes between healthy human individuals. Donation came from healthy HIV-negative adults that had no recent acute infections or vaccinations. From germline, CDR1 is MDHEN and CDR2 SYDVKM. Trimming took off 3 bases at V and 0 bases at J, with 14 bases between the two ends. CDR3 size: 16 residues. Study conclusions and caveats: Rarefaction revealed incomplete sorted-subset sequencing despite large depth.

The chain joins TRBV28 to TRBJ1-1, with D tentatively TRBD1 (5 bases). Sequences were obtained from naive CD4+ T cells sorted from blood. Indicated subset: CD45RA+ positively selected. This clonotype originated in a man in his thirties or forties in good health. In nucleotides, the CDR3 is TGTGCCAGCAGTTTCGATTTATCCAGGGTGAACACTGAAGCTTTCTTT. It is translated as CASSFDLSRVNTEAFF.